This T cell receptor (beta chain) came from a study of blood T cell repertoires in COVID-19. On the study more broadly: Samples came from the United States, Italy and Spain, spanning acute and convalescent COVID-19.

Individuals aged roughly 18 to 95 years were recruited from some 26 US areas. Participants' reported clinical history set cohort assignment. The CDR3 sequence is 12 residues long. Looked up from germline, CDR1 is SNHLY and CDR2 is FYNNEI. Libraries were prepared by immunoSEQ multiplex PCR; TCRdb keeps only in-frame clonotypes and omits some of them. The table lists around 160,000 clones, approximately 88% of them singletons. The chain combines TRBV2 with TRBJ1-2; no firm D call. The specimen sequenced was PBMCs or T cells enriched from blood (not recorded which). This TCR was recovered from a woman aged 60-75 years who had recovered from COVID-19. This CDR3 is CACGPAIYGYTF. The DNA of the CDR3 is TGTGCTTGCGGCCCTGCGATCTATGGCTACACCTTC. The full variable domain, in which reference TRBV2 and TRBJ1-2 provide the parts outside the CDR3, is EPEVTQTPSHQVTQMGQEVILRCVPISNHLYFYWYRQILGQKVEFLVSFYNNEISEKSEIFDDQFSVERPDGSNFTLKIRSTKLEDSAMYFCACGPAIYGYTFGSGTRLTVV.